The 11 T cell receptor beta chains in this list originate from one sample, sequenced in a study of cytomegalovirus exposure and HLA in healthy donors. The PCR was carried out with 60 Vbeta primers and 13 Jbeta primers. Sequencing was performed with immunoSEQ multiplex PCR; in TCRdb, only in-frame clones are kept and a portion is missing. The sample holds 200,000 to 250,000 clones, over 60% seen once. The sample consisted of PBMCs. The origin of the receptors is a man younger than 35 in good health and CMV-seronegative.

This chain links TRBV28 with TRBJ1-6; D remains ambiguous. V shed 6 bases and J shed 5 bases, with 11 bases lying between them. There are 14 residues in the CDR3. CDR1 and CDR2 from the germline V gene are MDHEN and SYDVKM. CDR3: CASSAGSNNSPLHF. Here the CDR3 DNA reads TGTGCCAGCAGCGCGGGTAGTAATAATTCACCCCTCCACTTT.

This clone came up a few times. V is TRBV19 and J is TRBJ1-5, with D unresolved. Germline CDR1 and CDR2: LNHDA and SQIVND (reference sequence). There are 16 residues in the CDR3. V was pared by 1 base and J by 2 bases, with 12 bases between. CDR3 loop: CASSIVGGVGNQPQHF. The CDR3 DNA reads as TGTGCCAGTAGTATAGTTGGCGGGGTGGGCAATCAGCCCCAGCATTTT.

This clone has a single count. The chain employs TRBV5-1 and TRBJ2-7; D might be TRBD1 (5 bases). Trimming shortened V by 5 bases and J by 3 bases, and 6 bases separated the two germline ends. There are 11 residues in the CDR3. In germline, CDR1 is SGHRS, CDR2 YFSETQ. Here the CDR3 DNA reads TGCGCCAGCAGTCAGGGCTACGAGCAGTACTTC. It encodes CASSQGYEQYF.

The count of this clone is one. The chain recombines TRBV7-3 with TRBJ1-2, with 8 positions matching TRBD1. Germline CDR1 is SGHTA and CDR2 is FQGTGA. This CDR3 is built from 15 residues. V lost 5 bases, J lost 4 bases, and 9 bases stayed unmatched. CDR3 amino acids: CASSDTGGISYGYTF. The CDR3, as DNA: TGTGCCAGCAGCGATACAGGGGGTATCTCCTATGGCTACACCTTC.

A remark on this clone: The same CDR3 can be traced to other DNA sequences in this sample. This chain connects TRBV5-1 to TRBJ2-1, with TRBD2 matching over 9 bases. J gave up 4 bases and V 3 bases, and 2 bases lay outside the gene matches. The germline CDR1 and CDR2 sequences are SGHRS and YFSETQ. The CDR3 sequence is 14 residues long. The CDR3 is CASSSAGGYNEQFF. The CDR3 coding sequence is TGCGCCAGCAGCTCAGCGGGAGGATACAATGAGCAGTTCTTC.

The chain uses TRBV28 and TRBJ2-7, with 9 bases identical to TRBD2. The germline CDR1 and CDR2 sequences are MDHEN and SYDVKM. Germline trimming cut 4 bases from V and 6 bases from J; bases unmatched to any gene: 13. This CDR3 contains 16 residues. CDR3 coding DNA: TGTGCCAGCAGTTCCCCCCGAGCAGCGGGAGGCCGCGAGCAGTACTTC. Protein: CASSSPRAAGGREQYF. The full variable domain, in which reference TRBV28 and TRBJ2-7 provide the parts outside the CDR3, is DVKVTQSSRYLVKRTGEKVFLECVQDMDHENMFWYRQDPGLGLRLIYFSYDVKMKEKGDIPEGYSVSREKKERFSLILESASTNQTSMYLCASSSPRAAGGREQYFGPGTRLTVT.

This clone was seen a few times. CDR3 loop: CASSLQTDTQYF. DNA for the CDR3: TGCGCCAGCAGCTTGCAAACAGATACGCAGTATTTT. The V and J genes are TRBV5-1 and TRBJ2-3; D gene uncertain. CDR1 is SGHRS, CDR2 YFSETQ, per germline. The CDR3 runs to 12 residues. The V gene lost 1 base and the J gene lost 3 bases, with 3 bases spanning the gap.

The chain uses TRBV5-1 and TRBJ1-1, with TRBD1 matching 9 bases. V lost 0 bases to trimming and J lost 5 bases; unmatched junction nucleotides: 5. The CDR3 has 15 amino acids. Germline V gives CDR1 SGHRS, CDR2 YFSETQ. CDR3 nucleotide sequence: TGCGCCAGCAGCTTGGACAGGGGGCTGGGTACTGAAGCTTTCTTT. Protein product: CASSLDRGLGTEAFF.

Turning to this clone: This CDR3 is also generated by other DNA sequences in the sample. The chain is built from TRBV6-1 and TRBJ2-7, with D possibly TRBD1 on 6 matching bases. The germline V gene encodes CDR1 MNHNS and CDR2 SASEGT. V lost 3 bases, J lost 3 bases, and 12 bases lay in between. The CDR3 loop spans 14 amino acids. The CDR3 nucleotides read TGTGCCAGCAGTGAGGGACAAGGGATCTACGAGCAGTACTTC. Its protein is CASSEGQGIYEQYF.

This sequence joins TRBV28 and TRBJ2-3; TRBD1 might be the D (6 bases). The CDR3 runs 15 residues. Germline CDR1 and CDR2: MDHEN and SYDVKM. V gave up 2 bases and J gave up 2 bases, with 11 bases separating them. CDR3 coding DNA: TGTGCCAGCAGTTTAGGACAGTCTTACACAGATACGCAGTATTTT. This encodes CASSLGQSYTDTQYF. Full variable domain (remainder filled in from reference TRBV28 and TRBJ2-3): DVKVTQSSRYLVKRTGEKVFLECVQDMDHENMFWYRQDPGLGLRLIYFSYDVKMKEKGDIPEGYSVSREKKERFSLILESASTNQTSMYLCASSLGQSYTDTQYFGPGTRLTVL.

The chain links TRBV19 to TRBJ1-5, with D uncertain. This CDR3 is 15 amino acids long. V lost 5 bases to trimming and J lost 0 bases, with 11 bases between them. From germline, CDR1 is LNHDA and CDR2 SQIVND (reference sequence). The CDR3 protein is CASSAPVTSNQPQHF. The CDR3 DNA is TGTGCCAGTAGTGCCCCAGTAACTAGCAATCAGCCCCAGCATTTT.